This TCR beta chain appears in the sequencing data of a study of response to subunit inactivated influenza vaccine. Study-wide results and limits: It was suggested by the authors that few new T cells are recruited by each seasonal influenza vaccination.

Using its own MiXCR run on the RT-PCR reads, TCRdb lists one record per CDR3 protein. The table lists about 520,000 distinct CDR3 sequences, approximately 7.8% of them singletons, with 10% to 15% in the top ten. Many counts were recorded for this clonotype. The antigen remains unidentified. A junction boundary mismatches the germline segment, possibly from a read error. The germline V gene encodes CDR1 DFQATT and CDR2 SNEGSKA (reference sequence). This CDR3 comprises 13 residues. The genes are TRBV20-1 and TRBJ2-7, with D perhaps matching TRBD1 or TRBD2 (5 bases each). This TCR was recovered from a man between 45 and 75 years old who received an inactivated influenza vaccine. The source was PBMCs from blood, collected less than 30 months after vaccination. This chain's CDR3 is CSAREVIGTEADF. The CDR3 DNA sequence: TGCAGTGCTAGAGAAGTCATTGGGACCGAGGCGGACTTC.